The present TCR beta chain was sequenced within a study of T cell responses to AZD1222 COVID-19 vaccine. Regarding the study as a whole: Researchers report vaccine-associated CD4 TCRs spanning spike, with dominance at 160-218 and 743-854.

Sequencing was performed with immunoSEQ multiplex PCR; in TCRdb, only in-frame clones are kept and a portion is missing. The table shows around 130,000 clones, with about 91% occurring only once. Germline-derived CDR1 and CDR2 are ENHRY and SYGVKD. Trimming stripped 8 bases from V and 12 bases from J, with 14 bases between. CDR3 length: 11 amino acids. Concerning this clone itself: Its target is not known.

The genes are TRBV10-3 and TRBJ2-1, with D tentatively TRBD1 (5 bases). The sequences come from peripheral blood, collected 28 days after the second AZD1222 dose. This TCR was sampled from an adult who received the AZD1222 COVID-19 vaccine. This chain's CDR3 is CAIGSRVRQFF. CDR3 sequence (DNA): TGTGCCATCGGTTCCAGGGTTAGGCAGTTCTTC.